This T cell receptor (beta chain) was profiled in a study of T cell responses to AZD1222 COVID-19 vaccine. General study points: Once two AZD1222 doses were given, Spike-specific TCR breadth and depth went up.

Researchers grouped second doses given at about 4 or about 12 weeks into one pool. To note about this clone: Antigen unknown.

The repertoire was sequenced with immunoSEQ multiplex PCR; TCRdb's copy has only in-frame clones and lacks some. The data show some 140,000 clones, around 93% seen once. Trimming shortened V by 3 bases and J by 7 bases, and 6 bases separated the two germline ends. Germline CDR1 is LNHDA and CDR2 is SQIVND (reference sequence). The CDR3 has 11 residues. The sequence derives from an adult who received the AZD1222 COVID-19 vaccine. This chain joins TRBV19 and TRBJ1-1; TRBD1 is a possible D gene (5 bases). Sequencing used peripheral blood, obtained 28 days after the second AZD1222 dose. In DNA form, the CDR3 reads TGTGCCAGTAGTATTCAGGGTGAAGCTTTCTTT. The encoded protein is CASSIQGEAFF.